This T cell receptor beta chain was obtained from a study of cytomegalovirus exposure and HLA in healthy donors. Whole-study findings and limits: Reports indicated that the classifier achieved high specificity and sensitivity in diagnosing cytomegalovirus status. Cytomegalovirus-associated TCR beta chains were listed, numbering 150 to 200.

The germline V gene has CDR1 LNHNV and CDR2 YYDKDF (reference sequence). The CDR3 has 15 amino acids. J lost 2 bases, V lost 6 bases, and 7 bases had no gene match. A note on this clone: Antigen: not known.

Clones were sequenced by immunoSEQ multiplex PCR, and TCRdb holds only the in-frame ones, with some missing. The repertoire has about 60,000 clones, 96% of them found once; the top ten carry approximately 1%. The J gene is TRBJ2-1, the V gene TRBV15, with 7 positions matching TRBD1. The receptor was derived from a man younger than 30 in good health and CMV-seronegative. Input material: PBMCs. The CDR3 sequence is CATRARQGTYNEQFF. The CDR3 DNA sequence: TGTGCCACCAGGGCCAGACAGGGAACCTACAATGAGCAGTTCTTC.